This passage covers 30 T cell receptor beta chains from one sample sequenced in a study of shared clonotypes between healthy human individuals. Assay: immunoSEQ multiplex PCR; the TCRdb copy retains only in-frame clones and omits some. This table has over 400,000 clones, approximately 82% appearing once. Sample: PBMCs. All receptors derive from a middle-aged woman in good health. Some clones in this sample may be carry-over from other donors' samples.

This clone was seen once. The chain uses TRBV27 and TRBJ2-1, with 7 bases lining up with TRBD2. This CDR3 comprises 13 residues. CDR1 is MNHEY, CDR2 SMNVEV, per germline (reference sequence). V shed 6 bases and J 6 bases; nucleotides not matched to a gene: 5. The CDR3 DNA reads TGTGCCAGCAGGGAGGGAGGGCGCAATGAGCAGTTCTTC. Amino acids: CASREGGRNEQFF.

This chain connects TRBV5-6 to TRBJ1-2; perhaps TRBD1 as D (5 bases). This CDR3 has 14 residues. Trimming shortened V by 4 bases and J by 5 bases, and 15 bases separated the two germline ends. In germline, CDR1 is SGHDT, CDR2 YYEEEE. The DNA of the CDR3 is TGTGCCAGCAGCAAGGACACCGCGGGATATGGCTACACCTTC. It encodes CASSKDTAGYGYTF.

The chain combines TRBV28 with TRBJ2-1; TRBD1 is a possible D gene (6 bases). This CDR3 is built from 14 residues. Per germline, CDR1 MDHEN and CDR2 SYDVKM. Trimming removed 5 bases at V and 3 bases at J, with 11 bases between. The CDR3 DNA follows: TGTGCCAGCAGTGGACAGATTGGCTACAATGAGCAGTTCTTC. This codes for CASSGQIGYNEQFF.

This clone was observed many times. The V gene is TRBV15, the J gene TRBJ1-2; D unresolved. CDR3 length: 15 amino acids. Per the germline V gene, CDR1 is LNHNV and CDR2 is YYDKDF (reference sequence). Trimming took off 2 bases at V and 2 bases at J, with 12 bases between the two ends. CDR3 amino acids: CATSRPEEGNYGYTF. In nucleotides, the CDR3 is TGTGCCACCAGCAGACCCGAGGAGGGAAACTATGGCTACACCTTC.

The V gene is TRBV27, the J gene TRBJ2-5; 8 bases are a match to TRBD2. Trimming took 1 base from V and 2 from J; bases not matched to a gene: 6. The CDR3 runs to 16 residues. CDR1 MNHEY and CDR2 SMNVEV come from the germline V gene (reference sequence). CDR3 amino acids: CASSLWNAGGQETQYF. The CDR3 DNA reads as TGTGCCAGCAGTTTATGGAACGCGGGGGGTCAAGAGACCCAGTACTTC.

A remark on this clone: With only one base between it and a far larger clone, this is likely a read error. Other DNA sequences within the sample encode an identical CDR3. The CDR3 bases are TGTGCCAGCAGTGAACTGGCCAAAGGGGACACCGAAGCTTTCTTT. Its translation is CASSELAKGDTEAFF. J is TRBJ1-1 and V is TRBV25-1; a possible D gene is TRBD1 (6 bases). CDR1 and CDR2 from the germline V gene are MGHDK and SYGVNS. The CDR3 length is 15 residues.

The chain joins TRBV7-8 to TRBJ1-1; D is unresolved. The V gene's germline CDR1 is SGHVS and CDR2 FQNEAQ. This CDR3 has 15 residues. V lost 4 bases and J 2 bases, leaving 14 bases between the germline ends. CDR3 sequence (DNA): TGTGCCAGCAGCTACCCTCTCGGGAACAACACTGAAGCTTTCTTT. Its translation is CASSYPLGNNTEAFF. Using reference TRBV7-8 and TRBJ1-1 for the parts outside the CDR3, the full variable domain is GAGVSQSPRYKVAKRGQDVALRCDPISGHVSLFWYQQALGQGPEFLTYFQNEAQLDKSGLPSDRFFAERPEGSVSTLKIQRTQQEDSAVYLCASSYPLGNNTEAFFGQGTRLTVV.

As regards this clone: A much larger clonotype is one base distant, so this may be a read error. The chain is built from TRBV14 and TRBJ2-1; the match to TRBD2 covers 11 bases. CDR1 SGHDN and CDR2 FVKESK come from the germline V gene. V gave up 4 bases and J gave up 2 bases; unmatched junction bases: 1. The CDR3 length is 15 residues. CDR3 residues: CASSLAGGPYNEQFF. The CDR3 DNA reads TGTGCCAGCAGCCTAGCGGGAGGGCCCTACAATGAGCAGTTCTTC.

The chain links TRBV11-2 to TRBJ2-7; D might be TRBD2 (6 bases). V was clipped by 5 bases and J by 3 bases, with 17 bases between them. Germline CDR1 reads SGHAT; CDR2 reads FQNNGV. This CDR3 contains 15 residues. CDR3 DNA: TGTGCCAGCAGCCTAACGGGACTTTTGCTCTACGAGCAGTACTTC. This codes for CASSLTGLLLYEQYF.

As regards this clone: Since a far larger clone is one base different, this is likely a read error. CDR3 nucleotides: TGCGCCAGCAGCCAAGATGGAGGTTGGAGCAATCAGCCCCAGTATTTT. It yields the protein CASSQDGGWSNQPQYF. The chain is built from TRBV4-1 and TRBJ1-5; tentatively, D is TRBD2 (5 bases). Near its end, the DNA agrees better with TRBJ2-3, so the J call may be wrong. The CDR3 length is 16 residues. CDR1 and CDR2 (germline): MGHRA, YSYEKL.

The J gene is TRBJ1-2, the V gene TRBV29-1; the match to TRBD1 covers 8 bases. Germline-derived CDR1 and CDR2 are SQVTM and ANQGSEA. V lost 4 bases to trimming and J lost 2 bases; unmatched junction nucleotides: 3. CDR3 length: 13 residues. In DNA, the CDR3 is TGCAGCGTTGCGCAGGGGGCGAACTATGGCTACACCTTC. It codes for CSVAQGANYGYTF.

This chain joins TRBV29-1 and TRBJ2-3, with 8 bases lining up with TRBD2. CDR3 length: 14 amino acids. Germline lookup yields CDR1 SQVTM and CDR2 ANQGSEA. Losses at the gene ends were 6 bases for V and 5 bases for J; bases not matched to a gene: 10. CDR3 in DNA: TGCAGCGTGGAATCTAGCGGGCAAGTAGATACGCAGTATTTT. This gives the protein CSVESSGQVDTQYF.

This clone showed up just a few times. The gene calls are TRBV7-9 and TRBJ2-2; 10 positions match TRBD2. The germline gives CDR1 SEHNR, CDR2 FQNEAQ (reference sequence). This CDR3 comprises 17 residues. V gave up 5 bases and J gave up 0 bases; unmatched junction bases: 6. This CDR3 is CASSPGLAFTNTGELFF. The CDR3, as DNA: TGTGCCAGCAGCCCGGGACTAGCGTTTACGAACACCGGGGAGCTGTTTTTT.

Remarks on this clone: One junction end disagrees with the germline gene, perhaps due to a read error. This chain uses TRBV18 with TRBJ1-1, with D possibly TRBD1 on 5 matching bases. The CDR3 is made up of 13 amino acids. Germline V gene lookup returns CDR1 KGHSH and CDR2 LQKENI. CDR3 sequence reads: CASSPPHRTGAFF. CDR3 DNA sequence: TGTGCCAGCTCACCACCCCACAGGACTGGAGCTTTCTTT. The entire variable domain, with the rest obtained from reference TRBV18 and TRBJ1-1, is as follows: NAGVMQNPRHLVRRRGQEARLRCSPMKGHSHVYWYRQLPEEGLKFMVYLQKENIIDESGMPKERFSAEFPKEGPSILRIQQVVRGDSAAYFCASSPPHRTGAFFGQGTRLTVV.

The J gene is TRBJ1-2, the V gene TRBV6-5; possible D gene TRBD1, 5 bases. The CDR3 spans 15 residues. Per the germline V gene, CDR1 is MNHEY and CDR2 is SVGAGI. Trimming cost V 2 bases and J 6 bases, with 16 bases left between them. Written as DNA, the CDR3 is TGTGCCAGCAGTTACACCTATGGGGGGGTCCATGGCTACACCTTC. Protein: CASSYTYGGVHGYTF.

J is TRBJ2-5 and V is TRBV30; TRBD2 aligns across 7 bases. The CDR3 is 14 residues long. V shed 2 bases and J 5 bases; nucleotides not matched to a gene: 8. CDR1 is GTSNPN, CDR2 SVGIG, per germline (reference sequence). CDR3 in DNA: TGTGCCTGGAGTCGGTTGCGGGAGTGGGAGACCCAGTACTTC. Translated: CAWSRLREWETQYF. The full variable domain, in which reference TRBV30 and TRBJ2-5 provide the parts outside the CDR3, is SQTIHQWPATLVQPVGSPLSLECTVEGTSNPNLYWYRQAAGRGLQLLFYSVGIGQISSEVPQNLSASRPQDRQFILSSKKLLLSDSGFYLCAWSRLREWETQYFGPGTRLLVL.

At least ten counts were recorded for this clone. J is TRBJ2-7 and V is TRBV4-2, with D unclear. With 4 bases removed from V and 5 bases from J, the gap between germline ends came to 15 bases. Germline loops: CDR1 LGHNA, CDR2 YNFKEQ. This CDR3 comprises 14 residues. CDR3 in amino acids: CASSPPAPWDEQYF. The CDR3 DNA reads TGTGCCAGCAGCCCCCCCGCCCCGTGGGACGAGCAGTACTTC.

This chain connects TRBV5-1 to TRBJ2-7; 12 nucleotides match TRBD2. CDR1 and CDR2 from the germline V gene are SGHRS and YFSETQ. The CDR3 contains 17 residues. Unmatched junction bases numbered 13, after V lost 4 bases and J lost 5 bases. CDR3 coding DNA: TGCGCCAGCAGCCCTCGACCGACTAGCGGGGGAGCGGACGAGCAGTACTTC. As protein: CASSPRPTSGGADEQYF.

CDR3: CASSTGPENQPQHF. As DNA, the CDR3 is TGTGCCAGCAGCACTGGACCAGAGAATCAGCCCCAGCATTTT. V and J are TRBV9 and TRBJ1-5; no clear D gene. Germline V lookup: CDR1 SGDLS, CDR2 YYNGEE. This CDR3 comprises 14 residues. Trimming took 4 bases from V and 4 from J, leaving 12 bases between them.

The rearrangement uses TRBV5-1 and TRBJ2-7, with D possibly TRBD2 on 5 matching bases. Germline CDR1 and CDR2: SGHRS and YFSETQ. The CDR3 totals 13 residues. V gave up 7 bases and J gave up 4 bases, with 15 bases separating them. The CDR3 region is CASQVGDGYEQYF. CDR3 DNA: TGCGCCAGCCAGGTGGGAGACGGGTACGAGCAGTACTTC.

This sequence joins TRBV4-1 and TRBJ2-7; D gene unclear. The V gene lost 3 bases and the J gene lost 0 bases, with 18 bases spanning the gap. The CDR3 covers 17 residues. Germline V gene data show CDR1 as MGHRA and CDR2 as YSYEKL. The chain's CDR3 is CASSHPLPVSASYEQYF. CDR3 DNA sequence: TGCGCCAGCAGCCACCCACTTCCCGTCAGCGCCTCCTACGAGCAGTACTTC.

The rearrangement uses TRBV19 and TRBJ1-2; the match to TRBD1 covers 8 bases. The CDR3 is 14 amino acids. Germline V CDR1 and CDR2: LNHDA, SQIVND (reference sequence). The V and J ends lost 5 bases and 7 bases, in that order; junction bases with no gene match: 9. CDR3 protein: CASSLGQGIIGYTF. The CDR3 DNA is TGTGCCAGTAGTCTTGGACAGGGTATTATTGGCTACACCTTC. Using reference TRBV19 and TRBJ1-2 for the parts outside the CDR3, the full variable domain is DGGITQSPKYLFRKEGQNVTLSCEQNLNHDAMYWYRQDPGQGLRLIYYSQIVNDFQKGDIAEGYSVSREKKESFPLTVTSAQKNPTAFYLCASSLGQGIIGYTFGSGTRLTVV.

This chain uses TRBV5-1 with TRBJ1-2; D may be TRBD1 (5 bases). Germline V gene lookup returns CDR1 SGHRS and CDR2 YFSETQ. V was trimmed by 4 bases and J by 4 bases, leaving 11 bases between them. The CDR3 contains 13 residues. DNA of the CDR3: TGCGCCAGCAGCAGGGGAGATGGCTATGGCTACACCTTC. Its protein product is CASSRGDGYGYTF. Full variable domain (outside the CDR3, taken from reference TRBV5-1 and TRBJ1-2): KAGVTQTPRYLIKTRGQQVTLSCSPISGHRSVSWYQQTPGQGLQFLFEYFSETQRNKGNFPGRFSGRQFSNSRSEMNVSTLELGDSALYLCASSRGDGYGYTFGSGTRLTVV.

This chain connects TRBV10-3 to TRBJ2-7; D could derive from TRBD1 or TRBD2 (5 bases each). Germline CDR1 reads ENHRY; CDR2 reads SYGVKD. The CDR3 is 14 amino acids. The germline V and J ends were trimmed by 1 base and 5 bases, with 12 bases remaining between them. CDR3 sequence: CAISEYQGSDEQYF. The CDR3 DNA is TGTGCCATCAGTGAGTATCAGGGTAGCGACGAGCAGTACTTC.

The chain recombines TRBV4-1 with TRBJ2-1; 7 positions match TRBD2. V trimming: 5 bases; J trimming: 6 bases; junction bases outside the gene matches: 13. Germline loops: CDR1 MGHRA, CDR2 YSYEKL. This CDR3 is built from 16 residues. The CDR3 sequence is CASSSPGTTLGNEQFF. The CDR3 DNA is TGCGCCAGCAGCTCGCCCGGGACTACCCTTGGCAATGAGCAGTTCTTC.

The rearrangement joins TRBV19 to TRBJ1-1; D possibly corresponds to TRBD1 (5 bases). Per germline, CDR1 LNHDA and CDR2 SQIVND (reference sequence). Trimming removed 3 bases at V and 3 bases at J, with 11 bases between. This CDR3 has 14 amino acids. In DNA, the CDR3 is TGTGCCAGTAGTATCAGGGAGAGACACACTGAAGCTTTCTTT. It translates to CASSIRERHTEAFF.

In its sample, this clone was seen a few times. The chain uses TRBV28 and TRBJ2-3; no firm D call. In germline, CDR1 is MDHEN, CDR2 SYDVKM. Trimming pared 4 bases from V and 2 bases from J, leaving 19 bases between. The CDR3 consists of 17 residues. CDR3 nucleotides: TGTGCCAGCAGTTCCCTCACCCCAGCCAAGCACACAGATACGCAGTATTTT. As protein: CASSSLTPAKHTDTQYF.

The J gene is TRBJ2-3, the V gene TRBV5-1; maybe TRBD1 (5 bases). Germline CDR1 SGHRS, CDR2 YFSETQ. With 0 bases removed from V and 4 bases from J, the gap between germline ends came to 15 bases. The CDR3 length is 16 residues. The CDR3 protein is CASSLGVGLGPDTQYF. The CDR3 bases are TGCGCCAGCAGCTTGGGAGTTGGGTTGGGGCCAGATACGCAGTATTTT.

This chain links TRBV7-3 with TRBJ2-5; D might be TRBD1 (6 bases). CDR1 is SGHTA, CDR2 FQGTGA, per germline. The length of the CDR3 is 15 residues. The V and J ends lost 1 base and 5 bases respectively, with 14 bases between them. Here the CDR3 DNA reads TGTGCCAGCAGCTTAAATGGCTGGCAGGGGGAGACCCAGTACTTC. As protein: CASSLNGWQGETQYF.

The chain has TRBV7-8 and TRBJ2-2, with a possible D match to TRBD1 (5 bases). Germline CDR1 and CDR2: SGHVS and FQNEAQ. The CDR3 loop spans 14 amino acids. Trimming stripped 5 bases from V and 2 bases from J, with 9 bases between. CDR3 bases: TGTGCCAGCAGCCCGACAGCTAACACCGGGGAGCTGTTTTTT. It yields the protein CASSPTANTGELFF.